This TCR beta chain stems from a study of T cell responses to AZD1222 COVID-19 vaccine. Study observations and caveats: Nearly half of spike-specific TCRs reportedly target unmutated variant regions. Seropositive AZD1222 recipients at baseline numbered only 6 or 7.

Points on this clone: Its matching antigen is unknown.

Assay used: immunoSEQ multiplex PCR; TCRdb lists only in-frame clones, some missing. This table holds around 140,000 clones, roughly nine tenths found once. The source is an adult in good health. Specimen: peripheral blood, collected on day 0 of AZD1222 vaccination.

Here the CDR3 reads CAWRGAGLWSEKLFF. CDR3 DNA sequence: TGTGCCTGGAGGGGGGCGGGCCTATGGTCCGAAAAACTGTTTTTT. This chain joins TRBV30 and TRBJ1-4, with D perhaps TRBD1 (6 bases). There are 15 residues in the CDR3. Germline CDR1 and CDR2: GTSNPN and SVGIG (reference sequence). The germline V and J ends were trimmed by 3 bases and 8 bases, with 19 bases remaining between them.